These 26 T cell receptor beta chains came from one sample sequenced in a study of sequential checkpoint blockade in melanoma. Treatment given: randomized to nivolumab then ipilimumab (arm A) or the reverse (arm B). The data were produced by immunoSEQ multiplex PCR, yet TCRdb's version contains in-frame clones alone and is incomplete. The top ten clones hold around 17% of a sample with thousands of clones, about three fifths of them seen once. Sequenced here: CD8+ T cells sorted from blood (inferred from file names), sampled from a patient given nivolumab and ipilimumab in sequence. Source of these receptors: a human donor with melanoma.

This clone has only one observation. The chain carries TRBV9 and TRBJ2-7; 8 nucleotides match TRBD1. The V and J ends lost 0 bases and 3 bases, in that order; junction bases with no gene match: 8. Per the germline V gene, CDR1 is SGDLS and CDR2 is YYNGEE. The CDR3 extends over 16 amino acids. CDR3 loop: CASSVGAGGSYYEQYF. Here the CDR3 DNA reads TGTGCCAGCAGCGTAGGAGCAGGGGGCAGCTACTACGAGCAGTACTTC.

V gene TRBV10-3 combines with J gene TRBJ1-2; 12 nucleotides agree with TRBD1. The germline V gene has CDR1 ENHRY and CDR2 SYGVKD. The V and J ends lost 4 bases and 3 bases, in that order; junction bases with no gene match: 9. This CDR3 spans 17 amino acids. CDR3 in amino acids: CAISGSGQGALDYGYTF. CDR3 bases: TGTGCCATCAGTGGATCGGGACAGGGGGCTCTGGACTATGGCTACACCTTC.

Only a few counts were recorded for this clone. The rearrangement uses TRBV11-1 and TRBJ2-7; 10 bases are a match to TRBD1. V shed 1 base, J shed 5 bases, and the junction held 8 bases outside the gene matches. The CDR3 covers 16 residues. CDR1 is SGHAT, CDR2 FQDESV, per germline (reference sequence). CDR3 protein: CASSLGWGDRGHEQYF. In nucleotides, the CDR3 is TGTGCCAGCAGCTTAGGCTGGGGGGACAGGGGACACGAGCAGTACTTC.

The CDR3 protein is CASTSYVGQGSYGYTF. The DNA for the CDR3 is TGTGCCAGCACCTCTTATGTTGGACAGGGATCTTATGGCTACACCTTC. J is TRBJ1-2 and V is TRBV7-8; 8 positions match TRBD1. The CDR3 extends over 16 amino acids. V dropped 7 bases and J dropped 5; count of bases not matched to a gene: 15. Germline lookup yields CDR1 SGHVS and CDR2 FQNEAQ.

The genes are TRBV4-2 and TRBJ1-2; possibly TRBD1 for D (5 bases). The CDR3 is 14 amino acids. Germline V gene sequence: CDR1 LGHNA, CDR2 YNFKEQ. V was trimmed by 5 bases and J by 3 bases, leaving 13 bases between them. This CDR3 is CASSDSGMYYGYTF. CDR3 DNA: TGTGCCAGCAGCGACTCAGGGATGTACTATGGCTACACCTTC.

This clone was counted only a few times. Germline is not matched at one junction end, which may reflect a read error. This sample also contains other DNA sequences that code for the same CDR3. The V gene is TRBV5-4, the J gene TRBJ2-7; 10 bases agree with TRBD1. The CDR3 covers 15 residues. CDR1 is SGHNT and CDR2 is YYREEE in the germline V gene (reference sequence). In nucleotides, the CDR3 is TGCGCCAGCAGCCAAGAGAGGACAGGGGGTTACGAGCAGTACTTC. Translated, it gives CASSQERTGGYEQYF.

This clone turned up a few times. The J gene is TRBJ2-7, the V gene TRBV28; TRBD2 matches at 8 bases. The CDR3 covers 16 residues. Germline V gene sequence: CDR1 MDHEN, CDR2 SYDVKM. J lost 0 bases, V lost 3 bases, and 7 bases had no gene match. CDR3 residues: CASSFRLAGVSYEQYF. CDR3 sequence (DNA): TGTGCCAGCAGTTTTCGGCTAGCGGGTGTCTCCTACGAGCAGTACTTC.

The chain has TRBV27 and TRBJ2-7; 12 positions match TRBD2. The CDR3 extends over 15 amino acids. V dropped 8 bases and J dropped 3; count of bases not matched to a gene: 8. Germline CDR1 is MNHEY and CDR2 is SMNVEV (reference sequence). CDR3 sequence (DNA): TGTGCCAGCGGATTTCTAGCGGGGGGGATCTACGAGCAGTACTTC. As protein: CASGFLAGGIYEQYF.

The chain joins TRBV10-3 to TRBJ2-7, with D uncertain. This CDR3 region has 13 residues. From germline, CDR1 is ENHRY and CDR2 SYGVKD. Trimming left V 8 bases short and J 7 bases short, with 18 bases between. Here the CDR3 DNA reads TGTGCCATCGGGCAGGTACAAGTCGAGGAGCAGTACTTC. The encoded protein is CAIGQVQVEEQYF.

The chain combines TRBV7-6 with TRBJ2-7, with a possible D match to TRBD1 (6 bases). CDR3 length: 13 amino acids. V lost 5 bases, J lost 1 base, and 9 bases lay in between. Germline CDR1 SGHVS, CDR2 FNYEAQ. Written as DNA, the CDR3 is TGTGCCAGCAGCCAAGGGGGTTCCTACGAGCAGTACTTC. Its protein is CASSQGGSYEQYF.

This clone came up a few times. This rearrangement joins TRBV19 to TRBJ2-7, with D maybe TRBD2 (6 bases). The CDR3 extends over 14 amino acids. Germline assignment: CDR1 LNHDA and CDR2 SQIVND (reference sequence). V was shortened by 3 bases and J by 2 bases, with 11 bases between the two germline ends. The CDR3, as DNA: TGTGCCAGTAGTATGGGGACTGGGCCCTACGAGCAGTACTTC. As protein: CASSMGTGPYEQYF.

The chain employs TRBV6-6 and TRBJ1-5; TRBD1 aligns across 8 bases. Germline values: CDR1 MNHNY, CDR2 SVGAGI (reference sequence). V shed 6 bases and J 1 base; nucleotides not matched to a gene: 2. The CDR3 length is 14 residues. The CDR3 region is CASRYRGSNQPQHF. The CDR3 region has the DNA TGTGCCAGCAGGTACAGGGGGAGCAATCAGCCCCAGCATTTT.

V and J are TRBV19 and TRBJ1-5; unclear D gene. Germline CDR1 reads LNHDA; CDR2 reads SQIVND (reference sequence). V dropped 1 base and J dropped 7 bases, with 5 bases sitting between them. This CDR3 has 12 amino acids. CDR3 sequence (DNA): TGTGCCAGTAGTATAGCGAGGCAGCCCCAGCATTTT. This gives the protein CASSIARQPQHF.

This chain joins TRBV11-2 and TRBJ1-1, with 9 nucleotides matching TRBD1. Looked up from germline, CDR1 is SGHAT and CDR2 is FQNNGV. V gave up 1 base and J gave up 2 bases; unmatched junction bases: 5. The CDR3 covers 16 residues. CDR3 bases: TGTGCCAGCAGCTTAGGGCGACAGGGGGTAAACACTGAAGCTTTCTTT. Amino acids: CASSLGRQGVNTEAFF.

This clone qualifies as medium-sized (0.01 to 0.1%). CDR3 coding DNA: TGTGCCAGTAGTATTGGGCAGAACATTTACGAGCAGTACTTC. Amino acid sequence: CASSIGQNIYEQYF. The J gene is TRBJ2-7, the V gene TRBV27; D not resolved. This CDR3 is 14 amino acids long. The ends were cut back, 9 bases at V and 4 bases at J, with 19 bases in the middle. Looked up from germline, CDR1 is MNHEY and CDR2 is SMNVEV (reference sequence).

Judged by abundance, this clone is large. In DNA form, the CDR3 reads TGTGCCAGCAGTGAAGGACTAGCTGGCGAGCAGTACTTC. Amino acid sequence: CASSEGLAGEQYF. The chain uses TRBV27 and TRBJ2-7, with 8 bases fitting TRBD2. CDR3 size: 13 residues. Germline CDR1 and CDR2: MNHEY and SMNVEV (reference sequence). Unmatched junction bases numbered 6, after V lost 5 bases and J lost 6 bases.

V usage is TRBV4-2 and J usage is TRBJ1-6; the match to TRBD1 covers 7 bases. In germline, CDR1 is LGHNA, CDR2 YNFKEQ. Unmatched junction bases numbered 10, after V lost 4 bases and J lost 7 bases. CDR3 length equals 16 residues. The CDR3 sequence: CASSPDRDGLNSPLHF. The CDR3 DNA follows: TGTGCCAGCAGCCCTGACAGGGATGGTCTCAATTCACCCCTCCACTTT.

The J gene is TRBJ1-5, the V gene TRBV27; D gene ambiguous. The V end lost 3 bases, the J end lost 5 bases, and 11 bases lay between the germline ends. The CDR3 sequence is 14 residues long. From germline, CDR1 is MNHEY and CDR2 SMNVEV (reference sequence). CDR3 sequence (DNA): TGTGCCAGCAGTTTCCGAGGAACTCATCAGCCCCAGCATTTT. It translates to CASSFRGTHQPQHF.

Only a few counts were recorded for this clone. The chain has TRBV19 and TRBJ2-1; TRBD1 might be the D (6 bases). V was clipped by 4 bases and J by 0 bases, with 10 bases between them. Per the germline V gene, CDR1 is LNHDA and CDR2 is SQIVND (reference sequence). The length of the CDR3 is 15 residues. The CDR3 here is CASSRDTSSYNEQFF. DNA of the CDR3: TGTGCCAGTAGTAGGGACACGAGCTCCTACAATGAGCAGTTCTTC.

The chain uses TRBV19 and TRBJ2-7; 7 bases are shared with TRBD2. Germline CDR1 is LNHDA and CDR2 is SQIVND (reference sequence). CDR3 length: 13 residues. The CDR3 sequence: CAVGPGRDYEQYF. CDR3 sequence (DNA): TGTGCAGTCGGGCCAGGGAGGGACTACGAGCAGTACTTC.

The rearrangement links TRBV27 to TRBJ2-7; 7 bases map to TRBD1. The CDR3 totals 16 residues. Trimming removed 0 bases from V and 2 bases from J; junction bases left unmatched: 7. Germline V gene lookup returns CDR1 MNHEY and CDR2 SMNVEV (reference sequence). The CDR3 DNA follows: TGTGCCAGCAGTTTATCAGGGGGCGCCAGGGCCTACGAGCAGTACTTC. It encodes CASSLSGGARAYEQYF.

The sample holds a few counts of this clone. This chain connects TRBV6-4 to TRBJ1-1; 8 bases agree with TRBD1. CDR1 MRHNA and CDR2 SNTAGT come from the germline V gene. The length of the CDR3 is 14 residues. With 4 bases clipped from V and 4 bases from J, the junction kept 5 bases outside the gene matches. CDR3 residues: CASSAGQAGTEAFF. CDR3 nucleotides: TGTGCCAGCAGTGCGGGACAGGCGGGCACTGAAGCTTTCTTT.

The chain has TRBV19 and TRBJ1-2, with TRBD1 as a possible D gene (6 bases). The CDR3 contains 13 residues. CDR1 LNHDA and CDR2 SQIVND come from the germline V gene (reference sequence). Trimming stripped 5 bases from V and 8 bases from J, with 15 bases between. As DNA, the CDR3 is TGTGCCAGTAGTCCGAGTTGGGGGCACGGCTACACCTTC. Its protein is CASSPSWGHGYTF.

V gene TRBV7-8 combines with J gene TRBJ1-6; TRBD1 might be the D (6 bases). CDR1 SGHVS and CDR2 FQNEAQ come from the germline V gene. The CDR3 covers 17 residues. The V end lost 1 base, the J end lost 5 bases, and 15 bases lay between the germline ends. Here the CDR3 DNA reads TGTGCCAGCAGCTTAGACAGGGCAAGGATCCATAATTCACCCCTCCACTTT. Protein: CASSLDRARIHNSPLHF.

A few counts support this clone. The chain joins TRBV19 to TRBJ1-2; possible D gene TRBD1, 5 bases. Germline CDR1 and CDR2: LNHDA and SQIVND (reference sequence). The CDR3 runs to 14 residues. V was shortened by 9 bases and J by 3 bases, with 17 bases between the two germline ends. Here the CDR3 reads CASSDSGMYYGYTF. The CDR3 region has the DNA TGTGCCAGCAGCGACTCAGGGATGTACTATGGCTACACCTTC.

Here the CDR3 reads CASSLVPTDREYTIYF. CDR3 DNA sequence: TGTGCCAGCAGCTTAGTCCCAACCGACAGGGAGTACACCATATATTTT. This chain connects TRBV5-4 to TRBJ1-3, with 7 nucleotides matching TRBD1. Germline V gives CDR1 SGHNT, CDR2 YYREEE (reference sequence). This CDR3 is built from 16 residues. J lost 8 bases, V lost 2 bases, and 13 bases had no gene match.